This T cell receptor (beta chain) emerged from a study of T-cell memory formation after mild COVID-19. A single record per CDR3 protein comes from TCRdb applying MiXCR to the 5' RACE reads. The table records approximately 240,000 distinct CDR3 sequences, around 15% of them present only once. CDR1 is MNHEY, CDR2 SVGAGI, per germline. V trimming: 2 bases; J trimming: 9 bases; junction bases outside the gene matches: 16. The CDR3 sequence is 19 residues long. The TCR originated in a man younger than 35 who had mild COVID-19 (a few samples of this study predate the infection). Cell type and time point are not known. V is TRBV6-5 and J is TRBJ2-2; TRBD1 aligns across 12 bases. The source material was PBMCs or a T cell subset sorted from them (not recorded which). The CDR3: CASSYDPPSGTGGMRELFF. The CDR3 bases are TGTGCCAGCAGTTACGACCCCCCCTCCGGGACAGGGGGCATGAGGGAGCTGTTTTTT.